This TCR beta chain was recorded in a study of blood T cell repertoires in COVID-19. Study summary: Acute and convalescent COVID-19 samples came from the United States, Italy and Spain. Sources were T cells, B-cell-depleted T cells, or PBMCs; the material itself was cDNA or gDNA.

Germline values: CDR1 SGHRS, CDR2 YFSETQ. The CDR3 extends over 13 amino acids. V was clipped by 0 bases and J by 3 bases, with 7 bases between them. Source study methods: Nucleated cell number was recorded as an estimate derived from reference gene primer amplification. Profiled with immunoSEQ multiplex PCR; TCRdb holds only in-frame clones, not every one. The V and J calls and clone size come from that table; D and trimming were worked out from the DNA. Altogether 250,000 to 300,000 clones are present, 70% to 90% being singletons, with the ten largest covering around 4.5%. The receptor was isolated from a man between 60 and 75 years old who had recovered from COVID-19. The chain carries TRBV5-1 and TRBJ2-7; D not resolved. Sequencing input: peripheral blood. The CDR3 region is CASSLVGSYEQYF. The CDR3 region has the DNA TGCGCCAGCAGCTTGGTTGGCAGCTACGAGCAGTACTTC. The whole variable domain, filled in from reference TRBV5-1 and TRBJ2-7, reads KAGVTQTPRYLIKTRGQQVTLSCSPISGHRSVSWYQQTPGQGLQFLFEYFSETQRNKGNFPGRFSGRQFSNSRSEMNVSTLELGDSALYLCASSLVGSYEQYFGPGTRLTVT.